The present T cell receptor (beta chain) was sequenced within a study of technical replicates of blood from a few donors. The CDR3 is 11 amino acids. Germline V gene lookup returns CDR1 MNHEY and CDR2 SMNVEV (reference sequence). V was cut by 6 bases and J by 11 bases, with 12 bases left in between. TCRdb's copy holds only in-frame clones and misses some; the assay was immunoSEQ multiplex PCR. Of about 16,000 clones listed, about 87% are singletons. The sample taken for sequencing was PBMCs. J is TRBJ2-3 and V is TRBV27, with D tentatively TRBD2 (5 bases). The sequence was collected from a human donor in good health. CDR3 coding DNA: TGTGCCAGCAGGGCCGATGGGAGGCAGTATTTT. This sequence encodes CASRADGRQYF.